This paragraph covers one T cell receptor beta chain sequence. Its antigen is unknown. With 1 base clipped from V and 5 bases from J, the junction kept 10 bases outside the gene matches. Germline-derived CDR1 and CDR2 are LGHNA and YSLEER. This CDR3 has 19 amino acids. The data are from a study of T-cell memory formation after mild COVID-19. Whole-study findings and limits: Cross-reactive memory appears to have joined, as suggested by some responding clones showing up in pre-infection memory.

TCRdb passed the 5' RACE reads through MiXCR, listing each CDR3 protein once. The data show some 300,000 distinct CDR3 sequences, roughly 19% seen once. The chain combines TRBV4-3 with TRBJ2-1; 14 bases are a match to TRBD2. Sequencing used PBMCs or a T cell subset sorted from them (not recorded which). The TCR comes from a man younger than 30 who had mild COVID-19 (a few samples of this study predate the infection). Cell type and time point are not known. In DNA, the CDR3 is TGCGCCAGCAGCCAAGCCTACTCTGGGACTAGCGGGGGAGACAATGAGCAGTTCTTC. Protein sequence: CASSQAYSGTSGGDNEQFF.